Following are 9 T cell receptor beta chains from one sample sequenced in a study of response to subunit inactivated influenza vaccine. A single record per CDR3 protein comes from TCRdb applying MiXCR to the RT-PCR reads. This sample has hundreds of thousands of distinct CDR3 sequences, with more than 11% found just once. The sample here was PBMCs from blood, taken approximately 15 days before vaccination. Every receptor here comes from a man aged 45-60 years who received an inactivated influenza vaccine.

Here the CDR3 DNA reads TGCGCCAGCAGCTTTGGGCAGGATGGGGATACGCAGTATTTT. Its protein product is CASSFGQDGDTQYF. This chain uses TRBV5-1 with TRBJ2-3, with D uncertain. This CDR3 is 14 amino acids long. Germline assignment: CDR1 SGHRS and CDR2 YFSETQ. Trimming took off 2 bases at V and 6 bases at J, with 13 bases between the two ends.

Many counts were recorded for this clonotype. The chain employs TRBV6-1 and TRBJ1-5; 7 nucleotides line up with TRBD1. The CDR3 has 16 amino acids. Germline values: CDR1 MNHNS, CDR2 SASEGT. With V trimmed by 5 bases and J by 0 bases, 7 bases remained unmatched. The DNA for the CDR3 is TGTGCCAGCAGTCCAAGGACAGGAAATAGCAATCAGCCCCAGCATTTT. This translates into CASSPRTGNSNQPQHF.

This clonotype has more than one count but fewer than ten. This chain links TRBV12-3 or TRBV12-4 with TRBJ2-7; possible D gene TRBD2, 7 bases. This CDR3 has 15 amino acids. The germline V and J ends were trimmed by 7 bases and 5 bases, with 21 bases remaining between them. The chain's CDR3 is CASTPVGGAINEQYF. DNA for the CDR3: TGTGCCAGCACCCCCGTAGGGGGGGCTATCAACGAGCAGTACTTC.

This clonotype was detected only a few times. The chain links TRBV9 to TRBJ2-5; 9 bases match TRBD2. The germline V gene has CDR1 SGDLS and CDR2 YYNGEE. The CDR3 covers 18 residues. J was trimmed by 4 bases and V by 0 bases; bases with no gene match: 13. The CDR3 DNA follows: TGTGCCAGCAGCGTAGTCCCGAGTAGCGGGGGAAGGGGAGAGACCCAGTACTTC. Translation: CASSVVPSSGGRGETQYF.

This clonotype was counted between two and nine times. The V call is TRBV4-2, the J call TRBJ2-7; D tentatively fits TRBD1 or TRBD2 (5 bases each). The germline V gene encodes CDR1 LGHNA and CDR2 YNFKEQ. The CDR3 length is 15 residues. V dropped 2 bases and J dropped 5 bases, with 16 bases sitting between them. The CDR3 sequence is CASSQYWREGNEQYF. As DNA, the CDR3 is TGTGCCAGCAGCCAATATTGGAGAGAGGGGAACGAGCAGTACTTC.

This clonotype has ten or more counts. V gene TRBV5-1 combines with J gene TRBJ1-2; weak D call: TRBD1 (5 bases). Between the trimmed V and J ends, which lost 2 bases and 0 bases, there was a span of 17 bases. CDR3 length: 17 residues. Looked up from germline, CDR1 is SGHRS and CDR2 is YFSETQ. The CDR3 is CASSLGVAGPANYGYTF. CDR3 DNA sequence: TGCGCCAGCAGCTTAGGAGTGGCAGGGCCAGCTAACTATGGCTACACCTTC.

The J gene is TRBJ1-5, the V gene TRBV12-3 or TRBV12-4; D remains unclear. This CDR3 spans 14 amino acids. V dropped 3 bases and J dropped 2 bases, with 8 bases sitting between them. CDR3 in amino acids: CASSFREGNQPQHF. The CDR3 region has the DNA TGTGCCAGCAGTTTTCGGGAAGGCAATCAGCCCCAGCATTTT.

The V and J genes are TRBV7-3 and TRBJ2-3, with D maybe TRBD2 (7 bases). Germline V lookup: CDR1 SGHTA, CDR2 FQGTGA. V lost 5 bases to trimming and J lost 7 bases, with 22 bases between them. This CDR3 region has 16 residues. CDR3 in amino acids: CASSPMGGGSIYTQYF. CDR3 nucleotide sequence: TGTGCCAGCAGCCCCATGGGGGGCGGGAGTATATATACGCAGTATTTT.

V and J are TRBV12-3 or TRBV12-4 and TRBJ2-3; perhaps TRBD2 as D (7 bases). Between the trimmed V and J ends, which lost 8 bases and 5 bases, there was a span of 17 bases. The CDR3 runs 14 residues. CDR3 sequence reads: CASVWGGREDTQYF. CDR3 bases: TGTGCCAGCGTTTGGGGGGGCCGGGAAGATACGCAGTATTTT.